This is a list of T cell receptor beta chains from one sample in a study of CD8 T cells in Susac syndrome. From the immunoSEQ multiplex PCR reads, TCRdb called clonotypes with MiXCR, one entry per CDR3 protein. The sample has around 200,000 distinct CDR3 sequences; over 90% are singletons. The sequencing input was CD8+ T cells from PBMCs. These receptor sequences come from a human donor with Susac syndrome. Both conserved end residues are part of each CDR3. The D gene is left open where the match is weak. Some rows mark clone size as missing; the rest say once, few, many or name a class of expanded clone.

D: NA
V: TRBV5-6
size: NA
J: TRBJ2-3
CDR3: CASSSGPTDTQYF
DNA: TGTGCCAGCAGCTCCGGGCCCACAGATACGCAGTATTTT

D: TRBD2
V: TRBV5-6
size: NA
J: TRBJ2-5
CDR3: CASNWGTSEETQYF
DNA: TGTGCCAGCAACTGGGGGACTAGTGAAGAGACCCAGTACTTC

D: NA
V: TRBV27
size: NA
J: TRBJ2-2
CDR3: CASSLSASSAGELFF
DNA: TGTGCCAGCAGTTTATCGGCTAGCAGCGCCGGGGAGCTGTTTTTT

D: NA
V: TRBV30
size: NA
J: TRBJ1-4
CDR3: CAWSKINEKLFF
DNA: TGTGCCTGGAGTAAAATTAATGAAAAACTGTTTTTT

D: TRBD1
V: TRBV20-1
size: NA
J: TRBJ1-2
CDR3: CSAPGQGAEGYTF
DNA: TGCAGTGCTCCAGGACAGGGGGCGGAGGGCTACACCTTC

D: NA
V: TRBV13
size: NA
J: TRBJ1-5
CDR3: CASSLGHPDNQPQHF
DNA: TGTGCCAGCAGCTTAGGGCACCCTGACAATCAGCCCCAGCATTTT

D: NA
V: TRBV2
size: once
J: TRBJ1-2
CDR3: CASSQTEQYGYTF
DNA: TGTGCCAGCAGCCAGACTGAGCAGTATGGCTACACCTTC

D: TRBD1
V: TRBV7-9
size: once
J: TRBJ2-7
CDR3: CASSRQGARDYEQYF
DNA: TGTGCCAGCAGCCGTCAGGGGGCGAGGGACTACGAGCAGTACTTC

D: TRBD2
V: TRBV9
size: NA
J: TRBJ2-1
CDR3: CASSSTLREDEQFF
DNA: TGTGCCAGCAGCTCTACCCTTCGGGAGGATGAGCAGTTCTTC

D: TRBD1
V: TRBV12-3/TRBV12-4
size: NA
J: TRBJ1-1
CDR3: CASSPTGVYTEAFF
DNA: TGTGCCAGCAGTCCAACAGGGGTTTACACTGAAGCTTTCTTT

D: NA
V: TRBV9
size: NA
J: TRBJ1-1
CDR3: CASSVGGVMNTEAFF
DNA: TGTGCCAGCAGCGTAGGTGGGGTCATGAACACTGAAGCTTTCTTT

D: NA
V: TRBV5-6
size: NA
J: TRBJ2-1
CDR3: CASSSDKSSYNEQFF
DNA: TGTGCCAGCAGCTCGGACAAGAGCTCCTACAATGAGCAGTTCTTC

D: NA
V: TRBV9
size: once
J: TRBJ2-1
CDR3: CASSVRTDSSYNEQFF
DNA: TGTGCCAGCAGCGTACGGACGGATAGCTCCTACAATGAGCAGTTCTTC

D: NA
V: TRBV5-1
size: NA
J: TRBJ2-3
CDR3: CASRPVQQDTQYF
DNA: TGCGCCAGCCGGCCGGTTCAGCAAGATACGCAGTATTTT

D: NA
V: TRBV19
size: NA
J: TRBJ2-2
CDR3: CASSIDRGDLAGELFF
DNA: TGTGCCAGTAGTATAGATCGGGGAGACCTGGCCGGGGAGCTGTTTTTT

D: TRBD1
V: TRBV7-2
size: once
J: TRBJ1-1
CDR3: CASRQTGITEAFF
DNA: TGTGCCAGCAGGCAGACAGGGATCACTGAAGCTTTCTTT

D: NA
V: TRBV7-9
size: NA
J: TRBJ1-5
CDR3: CASSLVGGSASNQPQHF
DNA: TGTGCCAGCAGCTTAGTTGGGGGGAGTGCCAGCAATCAGCCCCAGCATTTT

D: NA
V: TRBV7-6
size: once
J: TRBJ2-7
CDR3: CASSPTGSNYEQYF
DNA: TGTGCCAGCAGCCCGACCGGGTCCAACTACGAGCAGTACTTC

D: NA
V: TRBV7-7
size: NA
J: TRBJ2-5
CDR3: CASSLGHLETQYF
DNA: TGTGCTAGCAGCTTAGGACATCTTGAGACCCAGTACTTC

D: TRBD1
V: TRBV18
size: NA
J: TRBJ1-2
CDR3: CASSLDREYGYTF
DNA: TGTGCCAGCTCACTGGACAGGGAGTATGGCTACACCTTC

D: TRBD1
V: TRBV20-1
size: once
J: TRBJ1-2
CDR3: CSARKGGQGTYGYTF
DNA: TGCAGTGCTAGAAAGGGGGGACAGGGGACCTATGGCTACACCTTC

D: NA
V: TRBV5-4
size: once
J: TRBJ2-3
CDR3: CASTYVGADTQYF
DNA: TGTGCCAGCACCTACGTCGGGGCCGATACGCAGTATTTT

D: NA
V: TRBV20-1
size: NA
J: TRBJ2-3
CDR3: CSAAQVPGTDTQYF
DNA: TGCAGTGCAGCACAAGTTCCCGGCACAGATACGCAGTATTTT

D: NA
V: TRBV7-2
size: NA
J: TRBJ1-2
CDR3: CASTVNYGYTF
DNA: TGTGCCAGCACCGTCAACTATGGCTACACCTTC

D: TRBD1
V: TRBV28
size: NA
J: TRBJ1-3
CDR3: CASSPDRGFRNTIYF
DNA: TGTGCCAGCAGTCCGGACAGGGGATTTCGAAACACCATATATTTT

D: NA
V: TRBV2
size: NA
J: TRBJ1-1
CDR3: CASRGPRGQLNTEAFF
DNA: TGTGCCAGTAGGGGACCCAGAGGACAGCTGAACACTGAAGCTTTCTTT

D: NA
V: TRBV9
size: NA
J: TRBJ2-1
CDR3: CASSGHTITKNGQFF
DNA: TGTGCCAGCAGCGGCCACACCATCACAAAGAACGGGCAGTTCTTC

D: TRBD1
V: TRBV29-1
size: NA
J: TRBJ1-5
CDR3: CSVARGQRYLWSNQPQHF
DNA: TGCAGCGTTGCCCGGGGACAGCGATACTTGTGGAGCAATCAGCCCCAGCATTTT

D: TRBD2
V: TRBV20-1
size: NA
J: TRBJ2-7
CDR3: CSARVAGGPWEQYF
DNA: TGCAGTGCTAGAGTAGCGGGGGGGCCGTGGGAGCAGTACTTC

D: NA
V: TRBV12-3/TRBV12-4
size: few
J: TRBJ2-5
CDR3: CASRSSETQYF
DNA: TGTGCCAGCAGGTCGTCAGAGACCCAGTACTTC

D: NA
V: TRBV5-1
size: NA
J: TRBJ1-2
CDR3: CASSLEADSNGYTF
DNA: TGCGCCAGCAGCTTGGAAGCGGATTCAAACGGCTACACCTTC

D: NA
V: TRBV5-6
size: NA
J: TRBJ2-7
CDR3: CASIYRLKGDEQYF
DNA: TGTGCCAGCATCTACCGACTCAAAGGGGACGAGCAGTACTTC

D: NA
V: TRBV12-5
size: NA
J: TRBJ2-1
CDR3: CASGLQTSYNEQFF
DNA: TGTGCTAGTGGTTTGCAGACTTCCTACAATGAGCAGTTCTTC

D: NA
V: TRBV6-6
size: NA
J: TRBJ2-7
CDR3: CASSPGVNEQYF
DNA: TGTGCCAGCAGTCCAGGGGTAAACGAGCAGTACTTC

D: NA
V: TRBV2
size: NA
J: TRBJ2-7
CDR3: CASSEGVRSSYEQYF
DNA: TGTGCCAGCAGTGAAGGGGTTAGGAGCTCCTACGAGCAGTACTTC

D: TRBD2
V: TRBV20-1
size: NA
J: TRBJ2-3
CDR3: CSAVTSGLSTDTQYF
DNA: TGCAGTGCGGTTACTAGCGGACTTAGCACAGATACGCAGTATTTT

D: NA
V: TRBV20-1
size: NA
J: TRBJ2-5
CDR3: CSASDGDTQETQYF
DNA: TGCAGTGCTAGCGACGGGGATACCCAAGAGACCCAGTACTTC

D: TRBD1
V: TRBV11-2
size: NA
J: TRBJ1-1
CDR3: CASSVRQGWTEAFF
DNA: TGTGCCAGCAGCGTACGACAGGGGTGGACTGAAGCTTTCTTT

D: TRBD2
V: TRBV5-1
size: NA
J: TRBJ2-2
CDR3: CASSLTSGRFTGELFF
DNA: TGCGCCAGCAGCTTGACTAGCGGGAGGTTCACCGGGGAGCTGTTTTTT

D: TRBD2
V: TRBV5-1
size: NA
J: TRBJ2-7
CDR3: CASSLTSGSAYEQYF
DNA: TGCGCCAGCAGCCTCACTAGCGGGTCGGCCTACGAGCAGTACTTC

D: NA
V: TRBV7-9
size: NA
J: TRBJ2-7
CDR3: CASSLDIGASYEQYF
DNA: TGTGCCAGCAGCTTAGATATAGGGGCTTCCTACGAGCAGTACTTC

D: NA
V: TRBV12-3/TRBV12-4
size: NA
J: TRBJ1-2
CDR3: CATYNYGYTF
DNA: TGTGCCACCTATAACTATGGCTACACCTTC

D: NA
V: TRBV20-1
size: NA
J: TRBJ2-1
CDR3: CSASTEFWQFF
DNA: TGCAGTGCTAGTACCGAGTTTTGGCAGTTCTTC

D: TRBD1
V: TRBV5-6
size: NA
J: TRBJ1-1
CDR3: CASSLGGQGATEAFF
DNA: TGTGCCAGCAGCTTGGGGGGACAGGGGGCGACTGAAGCTTTCTTT

D: TRBD1
V: TRBV7-8
size: NA
J: TRBJ2-2
CDR3: CASSLVQGARTGELFF
DNA: TGTGCCAGCAGCTTAGTTCAGGGGGCGCGAACCGGGGAGCTGTTTTTT

D: NA
V: TRBV27
size: NA
J: TRBJ1-2
CDR3: CASSLSAVYGYTF
DNA: TGTGCCAGCAGTTTATCGGCGGTCTATGGCTACACCTTC

D: TRBD1
V: TRBV7-9
size: NA
J: TRBJ2-3
CDR3: CASSLADRGRPVTDTQYF
DNA: TGTGCCAGCAGCTTAGCCGACAGGGGGCGCCCGGTCACAGATACGCAGTATTTT

D: NA
V: TRBV20-1
size: NA
J: TRBJ1-2
CDR3: CSAREADRSLRNYGYTF
DNA: TGCAGTGCTAGAGAAGCTGACAGGTCCCTCAGAAACTATGGCTACACCTTC

D: TRBD2
V: TRBV10-3
size: NA
J: TRBJ2-7
CDR3: CAISESIPTSGIREQYF
DNA: TGTGCCATCAGTGAGTCGATACCGACTAGCGGGATTCGCGAGCAGTACTTC